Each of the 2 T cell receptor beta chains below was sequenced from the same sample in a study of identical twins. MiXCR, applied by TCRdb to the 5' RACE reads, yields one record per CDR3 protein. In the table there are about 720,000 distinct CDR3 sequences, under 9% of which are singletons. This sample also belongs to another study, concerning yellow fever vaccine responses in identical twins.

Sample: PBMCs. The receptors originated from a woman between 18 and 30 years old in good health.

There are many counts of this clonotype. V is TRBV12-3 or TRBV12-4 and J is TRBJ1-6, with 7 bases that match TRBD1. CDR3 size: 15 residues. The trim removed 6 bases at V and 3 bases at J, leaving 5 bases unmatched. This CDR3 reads CASSWGDSYNSPLHF. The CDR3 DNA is TGTGCCAGCAGCTGGGGGGACAGCTATAATTCACCCCTCCACTTT.

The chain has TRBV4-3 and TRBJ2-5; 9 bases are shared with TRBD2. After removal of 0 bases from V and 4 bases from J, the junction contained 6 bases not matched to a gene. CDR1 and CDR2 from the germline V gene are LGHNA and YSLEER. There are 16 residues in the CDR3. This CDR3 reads CASSQEGGGRGETQYF. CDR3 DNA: TGCGCCAGCAGCCAAGAGGGGGGCGGGAGGGGAGAGACCCAGTACTTC.